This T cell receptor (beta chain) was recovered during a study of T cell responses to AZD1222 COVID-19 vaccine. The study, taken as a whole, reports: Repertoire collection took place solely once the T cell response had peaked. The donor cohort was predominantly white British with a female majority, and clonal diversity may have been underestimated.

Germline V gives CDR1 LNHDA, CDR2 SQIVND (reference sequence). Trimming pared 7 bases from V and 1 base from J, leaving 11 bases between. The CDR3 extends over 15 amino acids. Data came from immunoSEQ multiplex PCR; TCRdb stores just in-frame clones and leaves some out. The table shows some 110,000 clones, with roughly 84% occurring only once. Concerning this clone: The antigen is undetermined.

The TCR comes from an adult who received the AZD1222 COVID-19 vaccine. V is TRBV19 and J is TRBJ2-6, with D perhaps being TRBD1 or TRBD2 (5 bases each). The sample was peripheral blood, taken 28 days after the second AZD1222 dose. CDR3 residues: CASTPWGSGANVLTF. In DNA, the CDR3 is TGTGCCAGTACCCCTTGGGGGTCTGGGGCCAACGTCCTGACTTTC.